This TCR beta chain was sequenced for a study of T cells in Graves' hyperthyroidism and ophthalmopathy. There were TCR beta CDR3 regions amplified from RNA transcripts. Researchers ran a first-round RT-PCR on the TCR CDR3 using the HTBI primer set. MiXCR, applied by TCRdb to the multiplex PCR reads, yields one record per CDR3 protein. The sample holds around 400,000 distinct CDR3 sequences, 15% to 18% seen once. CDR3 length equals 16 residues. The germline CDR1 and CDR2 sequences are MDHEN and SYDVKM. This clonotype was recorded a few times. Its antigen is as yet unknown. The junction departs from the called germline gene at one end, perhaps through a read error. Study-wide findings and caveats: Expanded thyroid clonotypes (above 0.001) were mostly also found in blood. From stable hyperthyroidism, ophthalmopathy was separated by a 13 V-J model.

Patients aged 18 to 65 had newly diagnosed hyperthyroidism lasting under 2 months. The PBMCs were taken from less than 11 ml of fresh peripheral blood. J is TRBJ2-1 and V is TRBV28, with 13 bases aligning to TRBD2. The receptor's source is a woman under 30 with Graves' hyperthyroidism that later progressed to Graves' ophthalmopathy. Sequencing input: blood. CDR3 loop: CASRVRLAGGSNEQSF. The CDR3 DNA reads TGTGCCAGCAGGGTCAGACTAGCGGGAGGATCGAATGAGCAGTCCTTC.